This entry lists 10 T cell receptor beta chains sequenced from one sample in a study of blood T cell repertoires in COVID-19. Data came from immunoSEQ multiplex PCR; TCRdb stores just in-frame clones and leaves some out. The repertoire holds approximately 180,000 clones, with 75% to 90% as singletons. Sequenced input: PBMCs or T cells enriched from blood (not recorded which). The receptors were gathered from a middle-aged man who had recovered from COVID-19.

This chain connects TRBV30 to TRBJ1-6; D is possibly TRBD1 (6 bases). The CDR3 is 12 amino acids. CDR1 and CDR2 from the germline V gene are GTSNPN and SVGIG (reference sequence). CDR3 nucleotides: TGTGCAGCGGGGTTGGGGGCTTCACCCCTCCACTTT. Encoded protein: CAAGLGASPLHF.

This chain links TRBV27 with TRBJ1-2; weak D call: TRBD1 (5 bases). This CDR3 is built from 14 residues. The germline V gene encodes CDR1 MNHEY and CDR2 SMNVEV (reference sequence). V was shortened by 3 bases and J by 5 bases, with 13 bases between the two germline ends. DNA of the CDR3: TGTGCCAGCAGTTTCGGCAGGGCACCATATGGCTACACCTTC. Residues: CASSFGRAPYGYTF.

This chain joins TRBV6-6 and TRBJ1-2; D is unclear. V lost 8 bases, J lost 5 bases, and 12 bases lay in between. The CDR3 runs to 12 residues. In germline, CDR1 is MNHNY, CDR2 SVGAGI (reference sequence). The CDR3 is CASHWTSYGYTF. CDR3 bases: TGTGCCAGCCATTGGACTTCATATGGCTACACCTTC.

The gene calls are TRBV5-1 and TRBJ2-2, with TRBD1 matching over 8 bases. CDR1 and CDR2 (germline): SGHRS, YFSETQ. The CDR3 consists of 15 residues. The trim removed 0 bases at V and 3 bases at J, leaving 1 base unmatched. The CDR3 spells CASSLVQGDTGELFF. In DNA form, the CDR3 reads TGCGCCAGCAGCTTGGTACAGGGGGACACCGGGGAGCTGTTTTTT.

The chain joins TRBV29-1 to TRBJ1-3; 7 bases match TRBD1. The length of the CDR3 is 15 residues. The trim removed 6 bases at V and 0 bases at J, leaving 8 bases unmatched. Germline V lookup: CDR1 SQVTM, CDR2 ANQGSEA. Written as DNA, the CDR3 is TGCAGCGTGGATTCAGGGGGAACCTCTGGAAACACCATATATTTT. This translates into CSVDSGGTSGNTIYF.

This chain connects TRBV7-9 to TRBJ1-1; the match to TRBD1 covers 11 bases. With 8 bases clipped from V and 11 bases from J, the junction kept 16 bases outside the gene matches. The V gene's germline CDR1 is SEHNR and CDR2 FQNEAQ (reference sequence). CDR3 length equals 15 residues. This CDR3 reads CASSRAGTGGMTAFF. CDR3 nucleotides: TGTGCCAGCTCTAGGGCCGGGACAGGGGGGATGACGGCTTTCTTT.

This sequence joins TRBV6-5 and TRBJ2-7, with 10 nucleotides matching TRBD1. The V gene's germline CDR1 is MNHEY and CDR2 SVGAGI. CDR3 length: 15 residues. J was trimmed by 6 bases and V by 8 bases; bases with no gene match: 13. This CDR3 reads CASPPGGTGEGEQYF. The CDR3 region has the DNA TGTGCCAGCCCTCCAGGAGGGACAGGGGAGGGCGAGCAGTACTTC.

The chain combines TRBV5-1 with TRBJ2-7; D not resolved. The CDR3 loop spans 14 amino acids. Trimming cost V 5 bases and J 0 bases, with 12 bases left between them. Germline V gene lookup returns CDR1 SGHRS and CDR2 YFSETQ. The CDR3 reads CASRSEQSSYEQYF. CDR3 coding DNA: TGCGCCAGCAGGAGTGAACAGAGCTCCTACGAGCAGTACTTC.

This clone was seen a handful of times. The J gene is TRBJ1-2, the V gene TRBV19, with 7 bases aligning to TRBD1. Looked up from germline, CDR1 is LNHDA and CDR2 is SQIVND (reference sequence). Unmatched junction bases numbered 11, after V lost 3 bases and J lost 4 bases. This CDR3 spans 16 amino acids. CDR3 amino acids: CASSIKYDRVVYGYTF. Written as DNA, the CDR3 is TGTGCCAGTAGTATCAAATACGACAGGGTTGTCTATGGCTACACCTTC.

The chain carries TRBV7-2 and TRBJ1-2, with a weak D call TRBD1 (6 bases). The V end lost 5 bases, the J end lost 4 bases, and 17 bases lay between the germline ends. This CDR3 contains 15 residues. CDR1 and CDR2 from the germline V gene are SGHTA and FQGNSA. CDR3 DNA: TGTGCCAGCAGCCCCCTAGACAGGCTGAGCTATGGCTACACCTTC. Encoded protein: CASSPLDRLSYGYTF. The full variable domain, in which reference TRBV7-2 and TRBJ1-2 provide the parts outside the CDR3, is GAGVSQSPSNKVTEKGKDVELRCDPISGHTALYWYRQSLGQGLEFLIYFQGNSAPDKSGLPSDRFSAERTGGSVSTLTIQRTQQEDSAVYLCASSPLDRLSYGYTFGSGTRLTVV.